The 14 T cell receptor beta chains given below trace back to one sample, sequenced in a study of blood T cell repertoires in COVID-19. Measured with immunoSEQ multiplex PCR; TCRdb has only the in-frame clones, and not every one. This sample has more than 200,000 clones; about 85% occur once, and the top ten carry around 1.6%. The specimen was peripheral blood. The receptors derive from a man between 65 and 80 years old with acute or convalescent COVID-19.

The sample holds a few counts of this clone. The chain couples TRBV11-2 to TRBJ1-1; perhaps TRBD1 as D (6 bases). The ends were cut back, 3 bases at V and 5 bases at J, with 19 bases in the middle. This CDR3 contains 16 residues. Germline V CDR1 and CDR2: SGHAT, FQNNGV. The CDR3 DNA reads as TGTGCCAGCAGCTTTGGACAGACCGGTACAGGAACTGAAGCTTTCTTT. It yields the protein CASSFGQTGTGTEAFF.

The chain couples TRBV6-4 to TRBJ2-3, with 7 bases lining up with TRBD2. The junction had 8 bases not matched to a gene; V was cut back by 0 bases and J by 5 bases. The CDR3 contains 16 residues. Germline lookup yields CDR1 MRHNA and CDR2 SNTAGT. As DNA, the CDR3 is TGTGCCAGCAGTGACTCTGGTGGGAGGGCCAGAGATACGCAGTATTTT. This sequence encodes CASSDSGGRARDTQYF.

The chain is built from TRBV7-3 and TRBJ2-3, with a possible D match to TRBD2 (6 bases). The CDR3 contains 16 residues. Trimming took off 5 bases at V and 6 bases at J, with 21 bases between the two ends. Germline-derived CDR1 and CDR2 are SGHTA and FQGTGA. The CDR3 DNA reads TGTGCCAGCAGCCGAGGCCCCTCACTAAGCGGGGATACGCAGTATTTT. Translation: CASSRGPSLSGDTQYF.

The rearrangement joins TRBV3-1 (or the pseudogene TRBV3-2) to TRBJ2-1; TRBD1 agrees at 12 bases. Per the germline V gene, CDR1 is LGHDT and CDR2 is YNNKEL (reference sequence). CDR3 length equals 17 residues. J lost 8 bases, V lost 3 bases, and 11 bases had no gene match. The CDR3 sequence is CASSQSAVGQGAYEQFF. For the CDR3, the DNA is TGTGCCAGCAGCCAGTCTGCGGTGGGACAGGGGGCCTATGAGCAGTTCTTC.

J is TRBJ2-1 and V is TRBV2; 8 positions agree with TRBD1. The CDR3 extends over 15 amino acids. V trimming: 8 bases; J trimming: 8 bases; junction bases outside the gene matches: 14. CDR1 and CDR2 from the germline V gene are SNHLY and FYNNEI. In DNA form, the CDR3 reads TGTGCCAGCCAGAGGGGCAGGGGGCCTTGGGATGAGCAGTTCTTC. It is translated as CASQRGRGPWDEQFF.

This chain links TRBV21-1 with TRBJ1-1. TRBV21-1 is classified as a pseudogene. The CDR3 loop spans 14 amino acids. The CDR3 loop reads CASSKISLNTEAFF. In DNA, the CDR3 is TGTGCCAGCAGCAAAATAAGCCTGAACACTGAAGCTTTCTTT.

The CDR3 sequence is CASSPGQGDIQYF. DNA of the CDR3: TGTGCCAGCAGCCCAGGACAGGGTGACATTCAGTACTTC. The rearrangement joins TRBV9 to TRBJ2-4; TRBD1 aligns across 8 bases. V shed 4 bases and J 8 bases; nucleotides not matched to a gene: 5. The CDR3 covers 13 residues. The germline V gene has CDR1 SGDLS and CDR2 YYNGEE.

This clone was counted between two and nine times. In DNA form, the CDR3 reads TGTGCCAGCAGCTCTAAGACAGGGATGAACACTGAAGCTTTCTTT. This translates into CASSSKTGMNTEAFF. J is TRBJ1-1 and V is TRBV11-2, with TRBD1 matching 7 bases. In germline, CDR1 is SGHAT, CDR2 FQNNGV. CDR3 size: 15 residues. After removal of 4 bases from V and 0 bases from J, the junction contained 5 bases not matched to a gene.

The CDR3 spells CASRAVGLAGQTPGKLFF. CDR3 bases: TGTGCCAGCCGCGCCGTAGGACTAGCGGGACAAACACCGGGAAAGCTGTTTTTT. The chain links TRBV3-1 (or the pseudogene TRBV3-2) to TRBJ2-2, with 12 bases matching TRBD2. Germline values: CDR1 LGHDT, CDR2 YNNKEL (reference sequence). V shed 8 bases and J 12 bases; nucleotides not matched to a gene: 22. The CDR3 covers 18 residues.

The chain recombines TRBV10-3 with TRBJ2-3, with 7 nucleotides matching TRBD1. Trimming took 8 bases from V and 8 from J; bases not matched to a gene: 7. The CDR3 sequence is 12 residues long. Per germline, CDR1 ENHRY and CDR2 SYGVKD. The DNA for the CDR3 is TGTGCCATCGAAACAGGGGATCGTACGCAGTATTTT. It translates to CAIETGDRTQYF.

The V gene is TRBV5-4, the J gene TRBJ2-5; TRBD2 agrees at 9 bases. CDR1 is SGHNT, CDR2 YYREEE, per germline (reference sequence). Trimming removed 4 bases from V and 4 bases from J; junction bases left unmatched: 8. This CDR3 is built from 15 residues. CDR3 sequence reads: CASSVSGSGRETQYF. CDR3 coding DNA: TGTGCCAGCAGCGTTAGCGGGAGCGGCCGAGAGACCCAGTACTTC. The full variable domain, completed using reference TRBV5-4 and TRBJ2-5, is ETGVTQSPTHLIKTRGQQVTLRCSSQSGHNTVSWYQQALGQGPQFIFQYYREEENGRGNFPPRFSGLQFPNYSSELNVNALELDDSALYLCASSVSGSGRETQYFGPGTRLLVL.

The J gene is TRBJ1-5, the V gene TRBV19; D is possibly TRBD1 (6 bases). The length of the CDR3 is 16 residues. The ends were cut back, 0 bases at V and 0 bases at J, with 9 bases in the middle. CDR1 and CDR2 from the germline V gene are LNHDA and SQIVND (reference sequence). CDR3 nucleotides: TGTGCCAGTAGTATAGATCCCAGGGGTAGCAATCAGCCCCAGCATTTT. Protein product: CASSIDPRGSNQPQHF.

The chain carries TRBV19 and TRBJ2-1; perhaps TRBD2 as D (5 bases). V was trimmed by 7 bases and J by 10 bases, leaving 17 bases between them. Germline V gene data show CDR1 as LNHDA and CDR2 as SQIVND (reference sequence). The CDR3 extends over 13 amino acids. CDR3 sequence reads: CASKSGPTREQFF. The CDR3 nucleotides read TGTGCCAGTAAAAGCGGACCAACCAGGGAGCAGTTCTTC.

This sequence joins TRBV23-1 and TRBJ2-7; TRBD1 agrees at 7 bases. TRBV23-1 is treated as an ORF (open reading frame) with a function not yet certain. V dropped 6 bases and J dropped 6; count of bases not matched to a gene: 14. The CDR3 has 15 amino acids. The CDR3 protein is CASSQLPGQSGEQYF. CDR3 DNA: TGCGCCAGCAGCCAACTACCGGGACAGTCAGGCGAGCAGTACTTC.